This T cell receptor (beta chain) was found in a study of T cell changes during pregnancy in multiple sclerosis. Libraries were prepared by immunoSEQ multiplex PCR; TCRdb keeps only in-frame clonotypes and omits some of them. This sample yields 95,000 to 150,000 clones, of which roughly 92% are seen a single time; 6% to 7% belongs to the top ten. This TCR was sampled from a female donor with multiple sclerosis, enrolled in a pregnancy study. Material: peripheral blood, obtained before pregnancy.

The CDR3 coding sequence is TGTGCCAGCAGCGCGTCGACAGGCCCGGATGAAAAACTGTTTTTT. Protein sequence: CASSASTGPDEKLFF. The chain has TRBV9 and TRBJ1-4; D is perhaps TRBD1 (6 bases). V shed 3 bases and J shed 6 bases, with 15 bases lying between them. Germline V CDR1 and CDR2: SGDLS, YYNGEE. The CDR3 loop spans 15 amino acids. Together with reference TRBV9 and TRBJ1-4, the CDR3 gives the full variable domain: DSGVTQTPKHLITATGQRVTLRCSPRSGDLSVYWYQQSLDQGLQFLIQYYNGEERAKGNILERFSAQQFPDLHSELNLSSLELGDSALYFCASSASTGPDEKLFFGSGTQLSVL.